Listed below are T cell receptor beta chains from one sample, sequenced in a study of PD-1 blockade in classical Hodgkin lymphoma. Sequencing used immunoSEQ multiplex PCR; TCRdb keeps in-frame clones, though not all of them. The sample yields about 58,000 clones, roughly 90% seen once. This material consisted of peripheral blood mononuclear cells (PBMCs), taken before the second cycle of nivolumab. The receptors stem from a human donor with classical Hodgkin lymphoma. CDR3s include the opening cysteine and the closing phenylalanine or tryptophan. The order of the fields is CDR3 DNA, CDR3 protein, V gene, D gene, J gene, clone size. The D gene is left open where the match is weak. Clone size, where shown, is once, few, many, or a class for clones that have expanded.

TGTGCCAGCAGCTCAAGGGGCCTTAGCACAGATACGCAGTATTTT CASSSRGLSTDTQYF TRBV7-3 . TRBJ2-3 .
TGTGCCAGTAGTATTCTCGGGGGGCAGTTGGTTGAGCAGTTCTTC CASSILGGQLVEQFF TRBV19 . TRBJ2-1 .
TGTGCCAGCTCACCCCCGGTGGGACTAGCGGGAGGTCCCTACAATGAGCAGTTCTTC CASSPPVGLAGGPYNEQFF TRBV18 TRBD2 TRBJ2-1 .
TGTGCCATCAGTGTTATGGGACAGGTGAACACTGAAGCTTTCTTT CAISVMGQVNTEAFF TRBV10-3 TRBD1 TRBJ1-1 .
TGTGCCAGCTGCGAGACTGTAATCGAAAAACTGTTTTTT CASCETVIEKLFF TRBV7-9 . TRBJ1-4 .
TGTGCCAGCAGCTTGCTCTTTGCTAGCGATCAAGAGACCCAGTACTTC CASSLLFASDQETQYF TRBV5-4 . TRBJ2-5 .
TGTGCCAGCAGCTTCGAGGAGGGGGCGGCTGAAGCTTTCTTT CASSFEEGAAEAFF TRBV13 TRBD1 TRBJ1-1 .
TGCGCCAGCAGCTTGGGGACTCTCCCTGAAGCTTTCTTT CASSLGTLPEAFF TRBV5-1 . TRBJ1-1 .
TGTGCCAGCTCACCATTAACAGGGGGCGAGCAGTACTTC CASSPLTGGEQYF TRBV18 TRBD1 TRBJ2-7 .
TGTGCCAGTAGTCCCGCAGGGGGCTATGAGCAGTTCTTC CASSPAGGYEQFF TRBV19 TRBD1 TRBJ2-1 .
TGCGCCAGCACGGGTAGCAGCTCCTATAATTCACCCCTCCACTTT CASTGSSSYNSPLHF TRBV5-1 . TRBJ1-6 .
TGTGCCAGTAGTATTCCCGTGGTTAGCCCTCCTTACGAGCAGTACTTC CASSIPVVSPPYEQYF TRBV19 . TRBJ2-7 .
TGTGCCAGCAGCACTAGCGGGGCTGGGCCAGATACGCAGTATTTT CASSTSGAGPDTQYF TRBV6-5 TRBD2 TRBJ2-3 .
TGTGCCAGCAATTTCCTCAACGAGCAGTACTTC CASNFLNEQYF TRBV27 . TRBJ2-7 .
TGTGCCAGCAGTGACTTTGCGAACACCGGGGAGCTGTTTTTT CASSDFANTGELFF TRBV25-1 . TRBJ2-2 .
TGTGCCAGCAGTTTCAGCGGACACAATCAGCCCCAGCATTTT CASSFSGHNQPQHF TRBV6-5 . TRBJ1-5 .
TGTGCCAGCAGTGACTCCGGGTTCCACAATGAGCAGTTCTTC CASSDSGFHNEQFF TRBV6-4 . TRBJ2-1 .
TGTGCCAGCAGCGACCACAGGGTCACGAGCACAGATACGCAGTATTTT CASSDHRVTSTDTQYF TRBV9 . TRBJ2-3 .
TGTGCCAGCGGAGACAGGGGAAGTGAAAAACTGTTTTTT CASGDRGSEKLFF TRBV27 TRBD1 TRBJ1-4 .
TGTGCCAGCAGCTTAGCGGGGGGGCAAGTATGGGGCACAGATACGCAGTATTTT CASSLAGGQVWGTDTQYF TRBV7-8 . TRBJ2-3 .
TGTGCCAGCAGTCCTGTCTGGGGTAGTGGGGACGAGCAGTACTTC CASSPVWGSGDEQYF TRBV27 . TRBJ2-7 .
TGTGCCAGCAGTGAGGACAGGGTCGGGTCCGGGGAGCTGTTTTTT CASSEDRVGSGELFF TRBV28 TRBD1 TRBJ2-2 .
TGTGCCAGCAGCTTGGATCCGGAGGTCAATGAAAAACTGTTTTTT CASSLDPEVNEKLFF TRBV5-6 . TRBJ1-4 .
TGCGCCAGCAGCCAAGAATCTAGCGGACGCACAGATACGCAGTATTTT CASSQESSGRTDTQYF TRBV4-3 TRBD2 TRBJ2-3 .
TGTGCCAGCAGGGGCCCCCAAGAGACCCAGTACTTC CASRGPQETQYF TRBV5-6 . TRBJ2-5 .
TGTGCCAGCAGTTTAGTGGGACAGTCCCCGGTGGGGGAGCTGTTTTTT CASSLVGQSPVGELFF TRBV27 TRBD1 TRBJ2-2 .
TGTGCCAGCAGCTTAAGGTTAACTAGCGGGAGGCCAGATACGCAGTATTTT CASSLRLTSGRPDTQYF TRBV7-3 TRBD2 TRBJ2-3 .
TGTGCCAGCAGCGGGGACGCGGACGGGGAGCTGTTTTTT CASSGDADGELFF TRBV7-9 . TRBJ2-2 few
TGTGCCAGCAGCAAAGCCTCCGGTGGAGTTATTACAGGGTTGGTCACTGAAGCTTTCTTT CASSKASGGVITGLVTEAFF TRBV21-1 . TRBJ1-1 .
TGTGCCAGCAGCCCAGCCGTAGCTAACTATGGCTACACCTTC CASSPAVANYGYTF TRBV7-9 . TRBJ1-2 .
TGTGCCAGTAGTATAGCGCGGGGCTCCTACAATGAGCAGTTCTTC CASSIARGSYNEQFF TRBV19 . TRBJ2-1 .